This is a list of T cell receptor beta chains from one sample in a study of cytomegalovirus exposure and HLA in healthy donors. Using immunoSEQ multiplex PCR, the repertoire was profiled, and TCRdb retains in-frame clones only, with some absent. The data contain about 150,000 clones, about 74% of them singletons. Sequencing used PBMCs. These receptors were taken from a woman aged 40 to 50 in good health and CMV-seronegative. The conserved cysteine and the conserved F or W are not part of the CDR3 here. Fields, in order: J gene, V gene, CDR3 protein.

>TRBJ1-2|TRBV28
ATIRDTLTNGYT
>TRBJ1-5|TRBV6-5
ASSRLGGPHQPQH
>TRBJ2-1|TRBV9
ASSVEGQGTYNEQF
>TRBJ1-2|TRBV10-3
AISVNRGSDYGYT
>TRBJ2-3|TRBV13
ASSFLEGVDTQY
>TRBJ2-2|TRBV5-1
ASTTTPKTGELF
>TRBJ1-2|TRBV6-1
ASPGGDYGYT
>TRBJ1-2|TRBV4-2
ASSQDRSQANYGYT
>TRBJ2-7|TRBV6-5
ASSYSVGGDYEQY
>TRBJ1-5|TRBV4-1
ASSQDPFLPQH
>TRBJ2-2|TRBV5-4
ASSPRTGAGELF
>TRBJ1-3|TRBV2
ASSERQGARGNTIY
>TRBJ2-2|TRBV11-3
ASSSRTSGTGELF
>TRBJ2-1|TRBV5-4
ASSWKSGQGVNEQF
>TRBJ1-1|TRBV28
ASGAAPGTEAF
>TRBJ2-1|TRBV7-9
ASSPGTYNEQF
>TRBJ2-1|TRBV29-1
SVRKGDNEQF
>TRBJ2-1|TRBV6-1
ASSDPGTGTYNEQF
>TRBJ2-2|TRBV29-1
SVEFSRGAPGSLF
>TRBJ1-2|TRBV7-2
ASSSRGSDSNYGYT
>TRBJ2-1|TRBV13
ASSLYYNEQF
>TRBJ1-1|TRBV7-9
ASSTGPPRDRGPHTEAF
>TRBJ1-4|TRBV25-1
ASSELGQGEKLF
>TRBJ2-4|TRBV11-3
ASSLSGRWNIQY
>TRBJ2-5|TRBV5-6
ASSYRLVREETQY
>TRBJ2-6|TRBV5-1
ASSLVVVDAGASVLT
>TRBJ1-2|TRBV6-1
ASRTGPDNYGYT
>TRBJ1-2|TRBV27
ASSSKQGFRYGYT
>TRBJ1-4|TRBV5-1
ASSLEGDPNEKLF
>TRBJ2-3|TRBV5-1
ASSFGTGITDTQY
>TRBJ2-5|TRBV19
ASSQVGGETQY
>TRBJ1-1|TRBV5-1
ASSVDINTEAF
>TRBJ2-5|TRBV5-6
ASSFDVTSGEETQY